These T cell receptor beta chains were read from a single sample in a study of OX40 agonist ivuxolimab in advanced cancers. Method: immunoSEQ multiplex PCR; TCRdb's copy keeps in-frame clones and lacks some. The table has some 100,000 clones, 90% seen once. Sequences were derived from CD4+ or CD8+ T cells sorted from blood, sampled in a trial of the OX40 agonist ivuxolimab. The receptors were gathered from an adult with an advanced solid tumor such as melanoma, head and neck, liver or kidney cancer. Each CDR3 is given with its conserved first and last residue. A D gene is named only where the DNA matches it firmly. Some rows mark clone size as missing; the rest say once, few, many or name a class of expanded clone.

clone_size,j_call,d_call,v_call,cdr3_aa,cdr3_nt
once,TRBJ1-2,-,TRBV19,CASRAGAPNYGYTF,TGTGCCAGTAGGGCAGGGGCGCCTAACTATGGCTACACCTTC
few,TRBJ1-5,-,TRBV19,CASRQTGRGQPQHF,TGTGCCAGTAGACAAACAGGGAGGGGTCAGCCCCAGCATTTT
-,TRBJ2-3,-,TRBV2,CASSEAGGFGDTQYF,TGTGCCAGCAGTGAAGCGGGGGGATTCGGGGATACGCAGTATTTT
-,TRBJ1-4,TRBD1,TRBV5-6,CASSLTGGDEKLFF,TGTGCCAGCAGCTTGACAGGGGGAGATGAAAAACTGTTTTTT
-,TRBJ2-2,-,TRBV6-1,CASSDRGRTGELFF,TGTGCCAGCAGTGACCGGGGCCGGACCGGGGAGCTGTTTTTT
-,TRBJ2-3,-,TRBV29-1,CSVGPNTDTQYF,TGCAGCGTTGGGCCCAACACAGATACGCAGTATTTT
-,TRBJ2-3,TRBD1,TRBV5-4,CATLTTGATDTQYF,TGTGCCACCCTCACAACAGGGGCCACAGATACGCAGTATTTT
-,TRBJ2-1,-,TRBV14,CASRLGGYEQFF,TGTGCCAGCAGACTAGGAGGCTATGAGCAGTTCTTC
once,TRBJ2-2,-,TRBV10-3,CAISTGVDTGELFF,TGTGCCATCAGTACTGGGGTAGACACCGGGGAGCTGTTTTTT
-,TRBJ2-3,TRBD2,TRBV28,CASSGLAGGRTDTQYF,TGTGCCAGCAGTGGACTAGCGGGAGGGAGGACAGATACGCAGTATTTT
-,TRBJ2-1,-,TRBV5-1,CASSSGTLYNEQFF,TGCGCCAGCAGCTCGGGGACACTATACAATGAGCAGTTCTTC
-,TRBJ2-5,-,TRBV5-4,CASSLWDRETQYF,TGTGCCAGCAGCTTGTGGGATAGAGAGACCCAGTACTTC
-,TRBJ1-5,-,TRBV4-2,CASSQDSRDNQPQHF,TGTGCCAGCAGCCAAGATTCCAGGGACAATCAGCCCCAGCATTTT
-,TRBJ2-7,TRBD1,TRBV5-1,CASSPTWTGGAQSYEQYF,TGCGCCAGCAGCCCAACTTGGACAGGGGGTGCTCAGTCCTACGAGCAGTACTTC
-,TRBJ2-1,-,TRBV12-5,CASGWGAGSYNEQFF,TGTGCTAGTGGTTGGGGGGCGGGGTCCTACAATGAGCAGTTCTTC
-,TRBJ1-6,-,TRBV5-6,CASSVRGAGNSPLHF,TGTGCCAGCAGCGTCCGTGGGGCGGGCAATTCACCCCTCCACTTT
-,TRBJ1-6,-,TRBV6-5,CASSNAGSKNSPLHF,TGTGCCAGCAGTAACGCAGGGAGTAAGAATTCACCCCTCCACTTT
-,TRBJ1-2,-,TRBV19,CASSKQRGYTF,TGTGCCAGTAGTAAACAGCGGGGCTACACCTTC
-,TRBJ2-1,TRBD2,TRBV5-1,CASSSGGANEQFF,TGCGCCAGCAGCTCGGGAGGGGCCAATGAGCAGTTCTTC
-,TRBJ1-1,-,TRBV5-4,CASSLVSSTEAFF,TGTGCCAGCAGCTTGGTGTCCAGCACTGAAGCTTTCTTT
once,TRBJ1-1,-,TRBV10-3,CAISLGGNTEAFF,TGTGCCATCAGCCTTGGCGGAAACACTGAAGCTTTCTTT
-,TRBJ1-3,-,TRBV19,CATTWSRSSGNTIYF,TGTGCCACCACATGGAGTAGAAGCTCTGGAAACACCATATATTTT
once,TRBJ1-1,-,TRBV30,CAWSYMTGHTEAFF,TGTGCCTGGAGTTATATGACGGGCCACACTGAAGCTTTCTTT
-,TRBJ2-7,TRBD1,TRBV6-5,CASSSLRGSYTYEQYF,TGTGCCAGCAGTTCCCTCAGGGGGAGCTACACCTACGAGCAGTACTTC